The sequence of this TCR beta chain was determined in a study of T cells in Graves' hyperthyroidism and ophthalmopathy. Trimming pared 8 bases from V and 5 bases from J, leaving 21 bases between. The CDR3 has 15 amino acids. Germline-derived CDR1 and CDR2 are SGHVS and FNYEAQ. The investigators amplified TCR beta CDR3 regions from RNA transcripts. When the TCR CDR3 underwent first-round RT-PCR, the HTBI primer set was used. Via MiXCR, TCRdb re-called the multiplex PCR reads, giving one row per CDR3 protein. This table has 530,000 or so distinct CDR3 sequences, roughly 46% appearing once. Sequenced material: peripheral blood or thyroid tissue (not recorded which). The chain links TRBV7-6 to TRBJ2-5; D possibly corresponds to TRBD1 (6 bases). This receptor was taken from a woman aged 18-35 years with Graves' hyperthyroidism. DNA for the CDR3: TGTGCCAGCGGCGGACAGCCCTACGAGGGGGAGACCCAGTACTTC. Residues: CASGGQPYEGETQYF. Full variable domain (missing parts from reference TRBV7-6 and TRBJ2-5): GAGVSQSPRYKVTKRGQDVALRCDPISGHVSLYWYRQALGQGPEFLTYFNYEAQQDKSGLPNDRFSAERPEGSISTLTIQRTEQRDSAMYRCASGGQPYEGETQYFGPGTRLLVL.